The sequence of this T cell receptor beta chain was determined in a study of CD8+CD57+ T cells in acquired aplastic anemia. In patients chosen for sequencing, flow cytometry had shown CD8+CD57+ cell expansion. Investigators profiled TCR beta VDJ and CDR3 from genomic DNA template. Using its own MiXCR run on the reads, TCRdb lists one record per CDR3 protein. This sample has about 54,000 distinct CDR3 sequences, with approximately 50% found just once. Trimming cost V 2 bases and J 5 bases, with 16 bases left between them. The length of the CDR3 is 16 residues. Germline V gene sequence: CDR1 DFQATT, CDR2 SNEGSKA (reference sequence). This clonotype has just one count.

The sample consisted of sorted CD4+, CD8+, or CD8+CD57+ T cells (not recorded which) from PBMCs. The genes are TRBV20-1 and TRBJ1-6; weak D call: TRBD1 (5 bases). This TCR was recovered from a human donor with aplastic anemia. DNA for the CDR3: TGCAGTGCTAGACAGGAAGCGGGGGGTGATAATTCACCCCTCCACTTT. Encoded protein: CSARQEAGGDNSPLHF.